A single sample is the source of the 14 T cell receptor beta chains below, sequenced in a study of T cell responses to AZD1222 COVID-19 vaccine. Here immunoSEQ multiplex PCR was the method, and the copy in TCRdb shows in-frame clones only, minus some. Of about 85,000 clones detected, 88% appear once; the ten largest clones hold about 15%. The starting material was peripheral blood, obtained on day 0 of AZD1222 vaccination. These receptors originate from an adult in good health.

The V call is TRBV6-1, the J call TRBJ2-7; D assignment may be TRBD1 or TRBD2 (5 bases each). CDR3 length: 16 amino acids. The V gene's germline CDR1 is MNHNS and CDR2 SASEGT. V gave up 6 bases and J gave up 5 bases, with 23 bases separating them. The CDR3 DNA sequence: TGTGCCAGCAGCGAAAGGGACGGACCAGGGACCCACGAGCAGTACTTC. Protein: CASSERDGPGTHEQYF.

The V gene is TRBV6-5, the J gene TRBJ2-7, with 7 bases aligning to TRBD1. Germline lookup yields CDR1 MNHEY and CDR2 SVGAGI. Unmatched junction bases numbered 4, after V lost 5 bases and J lost 3 bases. This CDR3 has 13 residues. In DNA form, the CDR3 reads TGTGCCAGCAGTCCGCGACAGGGCTACGAGCAGTACTTC. It specifies CASSPRQGYEQYF.

The chain combines TRBV5-4 with TRBJ1-4; a weak D match, TRBD1 (5 bases). Germline-derived CDR1 and CDR2 are SGHNT and YYREEE (reference sequence). This CDR3 contains 18 residues. Trimming stripped 0 bases from V and 0 bases from J, with 15 bases between. The CDR3 is CASSLEGRGDPTNEKLFF. The DNA of the CDR3 is TGTGCCAGCAGCTTGGAGGGTCGGGGCGATCCAACTAATGAAAAACTGTTTTTT.

On this clone itself: One end of the junction fails to match germline, which may point to a read error. The J gene is TRBJ1-4, the V gene TRBV29-1; D is unresolved. This CDR3 has 12 amino acids. Germline CDR1 SQVTM, CDR2 ANQGSEA. As DNA, the CDR3 is TGCAGCGTTGAAGAAACTGACAAGAAGAGGATTTTT. This translates into CSVEETDKKRIF.

The rearrangement joins TRBV28 to TRBJ2-7, with 8 bases identical to TRBD2. The germline V gene has CDR1 MDHEN and CDR2 SYDVKM. The CDR3 is 14 amino acids. Trimming took 8 bases from V and 4 from J; bases not matched to a gene: 10. The CDR3 protein is CASQGAGGEYEQYF. The CDR3 nucleotides read TGTGCCAGCCAGGGTGCGGGAGGTGAATACGAGCAGTACTTC.

The rearrangement joins TRBV7-9 to TRBJ2-3; maybe TRBD2 (6 bases). The CDR3 loop spans 13 amino acids. Deletions cut 5 bases from V and 3 bases from J, with 9 bases between. Germline V CDR1 and CDR2: SEHNR, FQNEAQ (reference sequence). CDR3 in DNA: TGTGCCAGCAGCCCGACTAGGACAGATACGCAGTATTTT. It specifies CASSPTRTDTQYF.

Of note for this clone: One end of the junction is discordant with germline, which a read error may explain. The genes are TRBV4-1 and TRBJ1-2; D gene uncertain. Germline CDR1 reads MGHRA; CDR2 reads YSYEKL. This CDR3 is built from 18 residues. CDR3 DNA sequence: TGCGCCAGCAGTCAAGATCGATGGTCCTCAGCTTCAAGAGATGGCTACACCTTC. This sequence encodes CASSQDRWSSASRDGYTF.

J is TRBJ2-1 and V is TRBV20-1; 9 nucleotides align to TRBD1. The V and J ends lost 5 bases and 12 bases, in that order; junction bases with no gene match: 2. This CDR3 has 10 residues. Germline CDR1 is DFQATT and CDR2 is SNEGSKA (reference sequence). The CDR3 DNA is TGCAGTGCTGGGGACAGGGCGCAGTTCTTC. Translation gives CSAGDRAQFF.

The rearrangement joins TRBV7-9 to TRBJ1-2; D is ambiguous. Germline CDR1 is SEHNR and CDR2 is FQNEAQ (reference sequence). This CDR3 is built from 15 residues. The V gene lost 2 bases and the J gene lost 5 bases, with 15 bases spanning the gap. Written as DNA, the CDR3 is TGTGCCAGCAGCTTATCTGACCTCTTAAGGTATGGCTACACCTTC. This codes for CASSLSDLLRYGYTF.

The chain combines TRBV11-2 with TRBJ2-1; 11 bases are shared with TRBD2. The ends lost 4 bases at V and 2 bases at J; junction bases unmatched: 10. The CDR3 sequence is 18 residues long. The V gene's germline CDR1 is SGHAT and CDR2 FQNNGV. The CDR3 region has the DNA TGTGCCAGCAGCTCCCTACCCAAGACTAGCGGGACCTACAATGAGCAGTTCTTC. As protein: CASSSLPKTSGTYNEQFF.

The rearrangement uses TRBV24-1 and TRBJ1-4; D is undetermined. The V gene lost 12 bases and the J gene lost 4 bases, with 11 bases spanning the gap. Germline assignment: CDR1 KGHDR and CDR2 SFDVKD. CDR3 length equals 12 residues. Here the CDR3 reads CASLGHNEKLFF. The CDR3 DNA is TGTGCCTCCCTTGGGCATAATGAAAAACTGTTTTTT.

V is TRBV6-5 and J is TRBJ2-5; D uncertain. The CDR3 extends over 15 amino acids. The V gene's germline CDR1 is MNHEY and CDR2 SVGAGI. Trimming left V 2 bases short and J 7 bases short, with 17 bases between. DNA for the CDR3: TGTGCCAGCAGTTACCGCCGGTGGTCCAAGACGACCCAGTACTTC. Its translation is CASSYRRWSKTTQYF.

The rearrangement joins TRBV6-6 to TRBJ2-5; D remains unclear. The V gene's germline CDR1 is MNHNY and CDR2 SVGAGI (reference sequence). There are 13 residues in the CDR3. V gave up 3 bases and J gave up 1 base, with 6 bases separating them. This CDR3 is CASSYGSQETQYF. CDR3 nucleotide sequence: TGTGCCAGCAGTTATGGGTCCCAAGAGACCCAGTACTTC.

The chain has TRBV7-2 and TRBJ2-7, with 8 positions matching TRBD2. The CDR3 is made up of 15 amino acids. Trimming took 5 bases from V and 7 from J; bases not matched to a gene: 13. CDR1 is SGHTA and CDR2 is FQGNSA in the germline V gene. The CDR3 DNA sequence: TGTGCCAGCAGCCCCAGTCGGGGGGGAATCGGGGAGCAGTACTTC. Translated, it gives CASSPSRGGIGEQYF. Drawing the rest from reference TRBV7-2 and TRBJ2-7, the complete variable domain is GAGVSQSPSNKVTEKGKDVELRCDPISGHTALYWYRQSLGQGLEFLIYFQGNSAPDKSGLPSDRFSAERTGGSVSTLTIQRTQQEDSAVYLCASSPSRGGIGEQYFGPGTRLTVT.